This entry concerns a single T cell receptor (beta chain). The sample belongs to a study of blood T cell repertoires in COVID-19. Overall study context: Nucleic acid was either cDNA or gDNA, and it came from T cells, B-cell-depleted T cells, or PBMCs.

Seattle researchers signed up patients amid active infection and tracked them longitudinally. V was trimmed by 1 base and J by 4 bases, leaving 16 bases between them. The CDR3 sequence is 17 residues long. Looked up from germline, CDR1 is SEHNR and CDR2 is FQNEAQ (reference sequence). Per the authors' pipeline: The authors estimated nucleated cell counts from reference gene primer amplification. Sequenced by immunoSEQ multiplex PCR; TCRdb stores in-frame clones only, minus some. The D gene and trimming were derived from the DNA, and the V and J assignments and clone size from that table. Altogether some 250,000 clones are present, about 88% being singletons, with the ten largest covering over 4%.

This clonotype was obtained from a woman aged 60-75 years with COVID-19, enrolled during active disease. What was sequenced was peripheral blood. The chain recombines TRBV7-9 with TRBJ1-4, with D possibly matching TRBD1 (5 bases). The CDR3: CASSLGGRGHHNEKLFF. The CDR3 bases are TGTGCCAGCAGCTTAGGTGGTAGGGGCCACCATAATGAAAAACTGTTTTTT.